These 27 T cell receptor beta chains were all obtained from the same sample, sequenced in a study of blood T cell repertoires in COVID-19. The table came from immunoSEQ multiplex PCR; TCRdb's copy has only in-frame clones and leaves some out. This sample has roughly 30,000 clones; about 84% occur once, and the top ten carry about a sixth. The sequenced sample was peripheral blood. These receptors all stem from a woman aged 55-69 years with acute or convalescent COVID-19.

V gene TRBV30 combines with J gene TRBJ1-1, with D possibly being TRBD1 (5 bases). This CDR3 comprises 14 residues. CDR1 and CDR2 (germline): GTSNPN, SVGIG (reference sequence). V lost 5 bases, J lost 0 bases, and 13 bases lay in between. The CDR3 sequence: CAWDPGQMNTEAFF. The CDR3 coding sequence is TGTGCCTGGGACCCAGGGCAGATGAACACTGAAGCTTTCTTT. The full variable domain, its missing parts supplied by reference TRBV30 and TRBJ1-1, is SQTIHQWPATLVQPVGSPLSLECTVEGTSNPNLYWYRQAAGRGLQLLFYSVGIGQISSEVPQNLSASRPQDRQFILSSKKLLLSDSGFYLCAWDPGQMNTEAFFGQGTRLTVV.

The chain carries TRBV27 and TRBJ1-5, with a possible D match to TRBD1 (5 bases). Looked up from germline, CDR1 is MNHEY and CDR2 is SMNVEV (reference sequence). V was pared by 5 bases and J by 4 bases, with 9 bases between. This CDR3 is built from 13 residues. This CDR3 reads CASSPGVNQPQHF. In DNA, the CDR3 is TGTGCCAGCAGTCCGGGGGTGAATCAGCCCCAGCATTTT.

Only a few counts were recorded for this clone. Here the CDR3 reads CASSHGLAGGINEQFF. The CDR3 region has the DNA TGCGCCAGCAGCCACGGACTAGCGGGGGGGATCAATGAGCAGTTCTTC. This chain joins TRBV4-1 and TRBJ2-1, with 15 nucleotides matching TRBD2. CDR3 length: 16 amino acids. Germline V gene sequence: CDR1 MGHRA, CDR2 YSYEKL. Unmatched junction bases numbered 3, after V lost 3 bases and J lost 6 bases.

The chain joins TRBV5-8 to TRBJ2-7; D might be TRBD1 (5 bases). This CDR3 contains 14 residues. Germline assignment: CDR1 SGHTS and CDR2 YDEGEE. V dropped 7 bases and J dropped 2 bases, with 16 bases sitting between them. The chain's CDR3 is CASRVGLRTYEQYF. CDR3 in DNA: TGTGCCAGCCGAGTGGGGCTGCGGACCTACGAGCAGTACTTC.

CDR3 DNA: TGTGCCAGCACATCGACAGCAACTAATGAAAAACTGTTTTTT. Residues: CASTSTATNEKLFF. The chain combines TRBV6-5 with TRBJ1-4, with D maybe TRBD1 (5 bases). Trimming shortened V by 7 bases and J by 0 bases, and 9 bases separated the two germline ends. CDR1 and CDR2 (germline): MNHEY, SVGAGI. This CDR3 has 14 residues.

The V gene is TRBV28, the J gene TRBJ2-1; tentatively, D is TRBD2 (5 bases). Germline CDR1 MDHEN, CDR2 SYDVKM. The CDR3 totals 13 residues. V lost 6 bases to trimming and J lost 5 bases, with 11 bases between them. The CDR3 region is CASSHGLHNEQFF. The CDR3 region has the DNA TGTGCCAGCAGCCACGGACTGCACAATGAGCAGTTCTTC.

The genes are TRBV2 and TRBJ1-1, with 10 bases that match TRBD1. With 11 bases clipped from V and 2 bases from J, the junction kept 5 bases outside the gene matches. This CDR3 has 13 amino acids. Germline-derived CDR1 and CDR2 are SNHLY and FYNNEI. CDR3 amino acids: CAGRQGANTEAFF. For the CDR3, the DNA is TGTGCCGGAAGACAGGGGGCTAACACTGAAGCTTTCTTT.

This chain links TRBV2 with TRBJ2-5; D is possibly TRBD2 (5 bases). The CDR3 contains 14 residues. Germline CDR1 reads SNHLY; CDR2 reads FYNNEI. The V end was cut by 2 bases, the J end by 6 bases, with 13 bases between. CDR3: CASSENGLYQTQYF. For the CDR3, the DNA is TGTGCCAGCAGTGAAAACGGACTCTATCAGACCCAGTACTTC.

This sequence joins TRBV25-1 and TRBJ1-1, with D unresolved. The CDR3 spans 14 residues. V was clipped by 8 bases and J by 6 bases, with 19 bases between them. Germline lookup yields CDR1 MGHDK and CDR2 SYGVNS. CDR3 sequence (DNA): TGTGCCAGCGTTAACTGGGGAGGTAGAGCTGAAGCTTTCTTT. Translation gives CASVNWGGRAEAFF.

This clone occurred a few times. The gene calls are TRBV27 and TRBJ1-1; D gene uncertain. CDR1 and CDR2 (germline): MNHEY, SMNVEV (reference sequence). Trimming removed 8 bases at V and 3 bases at J, with 7 bases between. The CDR3 runs to 11 residues. CDR3 loop: CASFRYTEAFF. The DNA of the CDR3 is TGTGCCAGCTTTCGGTACACTGAAGCTTTCTTT.

The genes are TRBV24-1 and TRBJ1-3; D might be TRBD1 (6 bases). Germline lookup yields CDR1 KGHDR and CDR2 SFDVKD. The CDR3 has 19 residues. V dropped 6 bases and J dropped 0 bases, with 23 bases sitting between them. CDR3 bases: TGTGCCACCAGTCCATCTAATACCGGGGGGCTCTGCTCTGGAAACACCATATATTTT. It encodes CATSPSNTGGLCSGNTIYF.

This clone came up a few times. The V gene is TRBV5-1, the J gene TRBJ2-2, with TRBD1 matching 9 bases. This CDR3 is 15 amino acids long. Germline CDR1 is SGHRS and CDR2 is YFSETQ. V shed 9 bases, J shed 0 bases, and the junction held 6 bases outside the gene matches. The DNA of the CDR3 is TGCGCCACCTGCCGGGACAGGGCGAACACCGGGGAGCTGTTTTTT. It specifies CATCRDRANTGELFF.

The genes are TRBV6-1 and TRBJ1-5; D remains unclear. From germline, CDR1 is MNHNS and CDR2 SASEGT. V was pared by 2 bases and J by 6 bases, with 11 bases between. This CDR3 spans 14 amino acids. CDR3 amino acids: CASSESGNPQPQHF. The CDR3 DNA reads as TGTGCCAGCAGTGAATCCGGGAACCCTCAGCCCCAGCATTTT.

The J gene is TRBJ1-3, the V gene TRBV24-1; D is ambiguous. Trimming removed 7 bases at V and 7 bases at J, with 13 bases between. CDR1 and CDR2 from the germline V gene are KGHDR and SFDVKD. This CDR3 has 13 residues. CDR3 sequence reads: CATSGPDGNTIYF. CDR3 DNA: TGTGCCACCAGCGGCCCCGACGGGAACACCATATATTTT.

This CDR3 is CSGQMNTEAFF. The CDR3 region has the DNA TGCAGCGGCCAGATGAACACTGAAGCTTTCTTT. The rearrangement links TRBV29-1 to TRBJ1-1; no firm D call. Germline CDR1 SQVTM, CDR2 ANQGSEA. CDR3 size: 11 residues. Trimming cost V 7 bases and J 0 bases, with 6 bases left between them.

The rearrangement joins TRBV7-8 to TRBJ2-7; 13 bases align to TRBD2. This CDR3 has 16 amino acids. The germline V gene encodes CDR1 SGHVS and CDR2 FQNEAQ. The V gene end was trimmed by 4 bases and the J gene end by 0 bases; junction bases not matched to a gene: 3. The CDR3 DNA sequence: TGTGCCAGCAGCTCCGGGACTAGCGGGGTCTCCTACGAGCAGTACTTC. Encoded protein: CASSSGTSGVSYEQYF.

Concerning this clone itself: The sample has other DNA sequences that encode this CDR3 too. The rearrangement uses TRBV30 and TRBJ1-5; D may be TRBD1 (6 bases). This CDR3 comprises 12 residues. V lost 0 bases, J lost 7 bases, and 7 bases lay in between. Germline-derived CDR1 and CDR2 are GTSNPN and SVGIG (reference sequence). CDR3 nucleotides: TGTGCCTGGAGTGTACAGGGACAGCCCCAGCATTTT. Amino acid sequence: CAWSVQGQPQHF.

The CDR3, as DNA: TGTGCCAGCTTCGGCCCGGGACAGGGGGCCACGAGCTCCTACGAGCAGTACTTC. It specifies CASFGPGQGATSSYEQYF. The genes are TRBV11-2 and TRBJ2-7; 12 bases fit TRBD1. The germline gives CDR1 SGHAT, CDR2 FQNNGV. The length of the CDR3 is 18 residues. With 8 bases clipped from V and 0 bases from J, the junction kept 14 bases outside the gene matches. Combining the CDR3 with reference TRBV11-2 and TRBJ2-7 gives the whole variable domain EAGVAQSPRYKIIEKRQSVAFWCNPISGHATLYWYQQILGQGPKLLIQFQNNGVVDDSQLPKDRFSAERLKGVDSTLKIQPAKLEDSAVYLCASFGPGQGATSSYEQYFGPGTRLTVT.

This clone was recorded once. The chain is built from TRBV24-1 and TRBJ2-1, with 9 bases identical to TRBD1. Germline CDR1 and CDR2: KGHDR and SFDVKD. CDR3 length equals 15 residues. Trimming removed 4 bases from V and 0 bases from J; junction bases left unmatched: 0. For the CDR3, the DNA is TGTGCCACCAGTGAGGACAGGGGCTCCTACAATGAGCAGTTCTTC. Its translation is CATSEDRGSYNEQFF.

V gene TRBV2 combines with J gene TRBJ1-2; 7 bases agree with TRBD1. With V trimmed by 2 bases and J by 5 bases, 11 bases remained unmatched. The V gene's germline CDR1 is SNHLY and CDR2 FYNNEI. There are 16 residues in the CDR3. CDR3 region: CASSETNRQGGYGYTF. Written as DNA, the CDR3 is TGTGCCAGCAGTGAAACAAACCGACAGGGTGGGTATGGCTACACCTTC. The variable domain in full, completed from reference TRBV2 and TRBJ1-2, reads EPEVTQTPSHQVTQMGQEVILRCVPISNHLYFYWYRQILGQKVEFLVSFYNNEISEKSEIFDDQFSVERPDGSNFTLKIRSTKLEDSAMYFCASSETNRQGGYGYTFGSGTRLTVV.

The CDR3 reads CATSPIGGTGELFF. The DNA of the CDR3 is TGTGCCACCAGTCCAATAGGGGGTACCGGGGAGCTGTTTTTT. V usage is TRBV24-1 and J usage is TRBJ2-2; possibly TRBD1 for D (6 bases). This CDR3 comprises 14 residues. V dropped 6 bases and J dropped 5 bases, with 12 bases sitting between them. Germline CDR1 and CDR2: KGHDR and SFDVKD.

This chain connects TRBV7-9 to TRBJ2-3; D is perhaps TRBD1 (5 bases). This CDR3 contains 16 residues. V lost 5 bases and J 3 bases, leaving 18 bases between the germline ends. Germline V gives CDR1 SEHNR, CDR2 FQNEAQ (reference sequence). CDR3 in amino acids: CASSPSIGVGTDTQYF. CDR3 bases: TGTGCCAGCAGCCCCTCAATAGGGGTGGGGACAGATACGCAGTATTTT.

To note about this clone: Compared with germline, one end of the junction differs, possibly owing to a read error. The genes are TRBV5-1 and TRBJ2-5; D perhaps matches TRBD2 (7 bases). The germline gives CDR1 SGHRS, CDR2 YFSETQ. The CDR3 is 16 residues long. As DNA, the CDR3 is TGCGCCAGCAGCTTGAGAGGTGGGGGGGCCAGGGAGACCCACTACTTC. This gives the protein CASSLRGGGARETHYF.

This clone appeared a single time. This chain links TRBV2 with TRBJ2-1; the D gene is possibly TRBD1 (8 bases). Germline CDR1 is SNHLY and CDR2 is FYNNEI. The CDR3 contains 16 residues. V lost 6 bases and J lost 7, with 22 bases in between. CDR3 nucleotide sequence: TGTGCCAGCAGGTCGCAGGGGGCCCTCGGGGGGAATGAGCAGTTCTTC. This sequence encodes CASRSQGALGGNEQFF.

In its sample, this clone was seen once. The V call is TRBV19, the J call TRBJ2-3; D remains ambiguous. V was pared by 7 bases and J by 2 bases, with 10 bases between. The germline V gene encodes CDR1 LNHDA and CDR2 SQIVND (reference sequence). This CDR3 has 13 amino acids. The CDR3 protein is CASKVGNTDTQYF. For the CDR3, the DNA is TGTGCCAGTAAGGTGGGCAACACAGATACGCAGTATTTT.

The DNA of the CDR3 is TGTGCCAGCAGCTTGTTTTCAGGCCCCAGCTCCTACGAGCAGTACTTC. This codes for CASSLFSGPSSYEQYF. The chain combines TRBV5-6 with TRBJ2-7; D is unresolved. Germline V gives CDR1 SGHDT, CDR2 YYEEEE. Trimming took off 1 base at V and 0 bases at J, with 14 bases between the two ends. There are 16 residues in the CDR3.

In DNA form, the CDR3 reads TGTGCCAGCAGGGACCCTTTCACAGGGAACACTGAAGCTTTCTTT. Encoded protein: CASRDPFTGNTEAFF. The gene calls are TRBV28 and TRBJ1-1, with a possible D match to TRBD1 (5 bases). This CDR3 is built from 15 residues. The V gene lost 6 bases and the J gene lost 1 base, with 15 bases spanning the gap. Germline CDR1 reads MDHEN; CDR2 reads SYDVKM.